The 22 T cell receptor beta chains given below trace back to one sample, sequenced in a study of blood T cell repertoires in COVID-19. TCRdb's table, derived via immunoSEQ multiplex PCR, lists solely in-frame clones and lacks some. This table holds about 210,000 clones, around 83% found once. Material: peripheral blood. The receptors come from a man between 50 and 59 years old with active or convalescent COVID-19.

The chain recombines TRBV5-4 with TRBJ1-2, with D possibly matching TRBD1 (5 bases). V was trimmed by 2 bases and J by 7 bases, leaving 12 bases between them. The CDR3 runs 13 residues. In germline, CDR1 is SGHNT, CDR2 YYREEE (reference sequence). The CDR3 sequence: CASSLPGLGGYTF. The DNA for the CDR3 is TGTGCCAGCAGCTTACCAGGGTTGGGTGGCTACACCTTC.

The chain links TRBV5-1 to TRBJ2-5; 8 positions match TRBD1. The germline V gene has CDR1 SGHRS and CDR2 YFSETQ. V shed 4 bases and J 5 bases; nucleotides not matched to a gene: 13. The CDR3 runs to 16 residues. The CDR3 here is CASSVNPQGAGETQYF. CDR3 sequence (DNA): TGCGCCAGCAGCGTTAATCCTCAGGGGGCCGGGGAGACCCAGTACTTC. Full variable domain (rest looked up from reference TRBV5-1 and TRBJ2-5): KAGVTQTPRYLIKTRGQQVTLSCSPISGHRSVSWYQQTPGQGLQFLFEYFSETQRNKGNFPGRFSGRQFSNSRSEMNVSTLELGDSALYLCASSVNPQGAGETQYFGPGTRLLVL.

The gene calls are TRBV7-2 and TRBJ1-4; D call uncertain. The length of the CDR3 is 15 residues. The germline V and J ends were trimmed by 1 base and 1 base, with 7 bases remaining between them. Germline values: CDR1 SGHTA, CDR2 FQGNSA. The CDR3 here is CASSLVSGTNEKLFF. CDR3 bases: TGTGCCAGCAGCTTAGTGTCAGGAACTAATGAAAAACTGTTTTTT. The complete variable domain, with remaining parts taken from reference TRBV7-2 and TRBJ1-4, reads GAGVSQSPSNKVTEKGKDVELRCDPISGHTALYWYRQSLGQGLEFLIYFQGNSAPDKSGLPSDRFSAERTGGSVSTLTIQRTQQEDSAVYLCASSLVSGTNEKLFFGSGTQLSVL.

This clone was picked up a small number of times. J is TRBJ1-5 and V is TRBV19, with D uncertain. The V end was cut by 6 bases, the J end by 6 bases, with 12 bases between. The CDR3 extends over 13 amino acids. Germline V gene data show CDR1 as LNHDA and CDR2 as SQIVND (reference sequence). The CDR3 is CASRRRNTQPQHF. The CDR3 nucleotides are TGTGCCAGTAGGAGGCGAAATACTCAGCCCCAGCATTTT.

The genes are TRBV28 and TRBJ2-3, with TRBD1 as a possible D gene (5 bases). Trimming left V 6 bases short and J 0 bases short, with 13 bases between. The CDR3 has 15 residues. CDR1 is MDHEN and CDR2 is SYDVKM in the germline V gene. The CDR3 protein is CASRGPGWSTDTQYF. The CDR3 bases are TGTGCCAGCAGGGGGCCCGGGTGGAGCACAGATACGCAGTATTTT.

The V gene is TRBV28, the J gene TRBJ2-3; TRBD1 agrees at 10 bases. Trimming at V came to 5 bases and at J to 3 bases, leaving 5 bases not matched to a gene. The CDR3 has 15 amino acids. CDR1 is MDHEN and CDR2 is SYDVKM in the germline V gene. The CDR3 region has the DNA TGTGCCAGCAGTGCTCCGGGACAGGGGACAGATACGCAGTATTTT. This codes for CASSAPGQGTDTQYF.

The chain recombines TRBV6-6 with TRBJ1-5; no definite D call. Trimming stripped 2 bases from V and 4 bases from J, with 12 bases between. This CDR3 spans 15 amino acids. Germline V CDR1 and CDR2: MNHNY, SVGAGI (reference sequence). In DNA form, the CDR3 reads TGTGCCAGCAGTTACCCGCGACACAGTAATCAGCCCCAGCATTTT. It specifies CASSYPRHSNQPQHF.

The chain uses TRBV3-1 (or the pseudogene TRBV3-2) and TRBJ2-5; unclear D gene. Trimming stripped 3 bases from V and 4 bases from J, with 15 bases between. There are 15 residues in the CDR3. Germline V gene data show CDR1 as LGHDT and CDR2 as YNNKEL (reference sequence). CDR3 protein: CASSHRNCAVETQYF. CDR3 in DNA: TGTGCCAGCAGCCATCGAAACTGTGCCGTAGAGACCCAGTACTTC.

This clone was detected only a few times. The chain recombines TRBV5-1 with TRBJ2-2; 12 bases are shared with TRBD2. CDR3 length equals 15 residues. The germline V gene has CDR1 SGHRS and CDR2 YFSETQ. After removal of 3 bases from V and 6 bases from J, the junction contained 3 bases not matched to a gene. This chain's CDR3 is CASSWTSGASGELFF. The CDR3 DNA reads TGCGCCAGCAGCTGGACTAGCGGGGCCTCCGGGGAGCTGTTTTTT.

The chain is built from TRBV28 and TRBJ2-7, with D perhaps TRBD2 (6 bases). V lost 6 bases to trimming and J lost 5 bases, with 26 bases between them. The CDR3 spans 17 residues. Looked up from germline, CDR1 is MDHEN and CDR2 is SYDVKM. CDR3 sequence reads: CASRPEGPLVRTNEQYF. CDR3 in DNA: TGTGCCAGCAGACCGGAGGGACCTTTAGTGAGAACCAACGAGCAGTACTTC.

V and J are TRBV13 and TRBJ1-2; D possibly corresponds to TRBD1 (5 bases). V was shortened by 3 bases and J by 2 bases, with 7 bases between the two germline ends. The CDR3 contains 13 residues. Germline V gene lookup returns CDR1 PRHDT and CDR2 FYEKMQ (reference sequence). In DNA, the CDR3 is TGTGCCAGCAGCTTCACAGGCAACTATGGCTACACCTTC. Translating gives CASSFTGNYGYTF.

V gene TRBV4-1 combines with J gene TRBJ1-5; TRBD1 is a possible D gene (5 bases). CDR3 length equals 16 residues. The germline V gene has CDR1 MGHRA and CDR2 YSYEKL. Deletions cut 1 base from V and 2 bases from J, with 12 bases between. The CDR3 coding sequence is TGCGCCAGCAGCCAAGTGTCCGGGGGAGGCAATCAGCCCCAGCATTTT. This gives the protein CASSQVSGGGNQPQHF.

The CDR3 spells CASSQDLWGLYGYTF. For the CDR3, the DNA is TGCGCCAGCAGCCAAGATCTTTGGGGCCTCTATGGCTACACCTTC. The chain joins TRBV4-3 to TRBJ1-2, with D maybe TRBD1 (5 bases). The V gene lost 0 bases and the J gene lost 4 bases, with 12 bases spanning the gap. The germline V gene encodes CDR1 LGHNA and CDR2 YSLEER. The CDR3 consists of 15 residues.

On this clone: This sample includes further DNA sequences coding for the same CDR3. The chain combines TRBV3-1 (or the pseudogene TRBV3-2) with TRBJ1-1; D unresolved. Germline CDR1 LGHDT, CDR2 YNNKEL (reference sequence). The germline V and J ends were trimmed by 1 base and 1 base, with 7 bases remaining between them. CDR3 length: 14 amino acids. Here the CDR3 reads CASSQVGGNTEAFF. DNA for the CDR3: TGTGCCAGCAGCCAAGTCGGAGGGAACACTGAAGCTTTCTTT.

The chain couples TRBV3-1 (or the pseudogene TRBV3-2) to TRBJ1-1; D is uncertain. Germline assignment: CDR1 LGHDT and CDR2 YNNKEL (reference sequence). The V end was cut by 4 bases, the J end by 1 base, with 13 bases between. The CDR3 has 15 residues. CDR3 region: CASSRYRDRNTEAFF. The CDR3 region has the DNA TGTGCCAGCAGCCGATACAGAGATAGGAACACTGAAGCTTTCTTT.

The rearrangement joins TRBV3-1 (or the pseudogene TRBV3-2) to TRBJ2-2; the match to TRBD2 covers 10 bases. Germline V gives CDR1 LGHDT, CDR2 YNNKEL (reference sequence). The V and J ends lost 4 bases and 6 bases, in that order; junction bases with no gene match: 2. CDR3 length: 14 residues. CDR3 DNA sequence: TGTGCCAGCAGCCCGGGACTAGCGTCCGGGGAGCTGTTTTTT. Translated: CASSPGLASGELFF.

V usage is TRBV5-1 and J usage is TRBJ2-7; perhaps TRBD1 as D (6 bases). V was trimmed by 4 bases and J by 6 bases, leaving 14 bases between them. The CDR3 loop spans 13 amino acids. Germline CDR1 reads SGHRS; CDR2 reads YFSETQ. The DNA for the CDR3 is TGCGCCAGCAGCACCGAAAACAGGGCCGAGCAGTACTTC. This translates into CASSTENRAEQYF.

This chain connects TRBV28 to TRBJ2-1; 8 nucleotides align to TRBD2. With V trimmed by 3 bases and J by 12 bases, 10 bases remained unmatched. The CDR3 consists of 14 residues. Germline values: CDR1 MDHEN, CDR2 SYDVKM. CDR3 protein: CASSFRTSTMGQFF. The CDR3 DNA is TGTGCCAGCAGTTTCAGGACTAGCACCATGGGGCAGTTCTTC.

The chain joins TRBV18 to TRBJ2-7; weak D call: TRBD1 (6 bases). There are 14 residues in the CDR3. CDR1 is KGHSH and CDR2 is LQKENI in the germline V gene. V lost 3 bases and J 2 bases, leaving 11 bases between the germline ends. In nucleotides, the CDR3 is TGTGCCAGCTCACCGCAGGGGCCCCCCTACGAGCAGTACTTC. It yields the protein CASSPQGPPYEQYF.

The rearrangement uses TRBV28 and TRBJ2-1; 8 bases map to TRBD1. Germline V CDR1 and CDR2: MDHEN, SYDVKM. There are 15 residues in the CDR3. V lost 6 bases to trimming and J lost 7 bases; unmatched junction nucleotides: 11. The CDR3 is CASSLSDREGNEQFF. The CDR3 coding sequence is TGTGCCAGCAGCCTGTCGGACAGGGAAGGTAATGAGCAGTTCTTC. The variable domain in full, with the rest retrieved from reference TRBV28 and TRBJ2-1, is DVKVTQSSRYLVKRTGEKVFLECVQDMDHENMFWYRQDPGLGLRLIYFSYDVKMKEKGDIPEGYSVSREKKERFSLILESASTNQTSMYLCASSLSDREGNEQFFGPGTRLTVL.

This chain uses TRBV27 with TRBJ2-2; D may be TRBD1 (6 bases). The CDR3 contains 14 residues. With 5 bases removed from V and 1 base from J, the gap between germline ends came to 8 bases. Germline CDR1 is MNHEY and CDR2 is SMNVEV (reference sequence). CDR3 DNA: TGTGCCAGCAGTCAGGGACAGAACACCGGGGAGCTGTTTTTT. As protein: CASSQGQNTGELFF.

The chain is built from TRBV18 and TRBJ1-1; D call uncertain. The V end was cut by 1 base, the J end by 0 bases, with 9 bases between. Germline V gene sequence: CDR1 KGHSH, CDR2 LQKENI. The CDR3 totals 15 residues. The CDR3 region has the DNA TGTGCCAGCTCACCACTTTCACAGATGAACACTGAAGCTTTCTTT. It yields the protein CASSPLSQMNTEAFF.